This T cell receptor beta chain derives from a study of T cells after yellow fever vaccination. Trimming removed 1 base from V and 7 bases from J; junction bases left unmatched: 5. Germline values: CDR1 DFQATT, CDR2 SNEGSKA (reference sequence). CDR3 length: 13 amino acids. TCRdb reprocessed the 5' RACE reads via MiXCR and lists one record per CDR3 protein. This sample yields hundreds of thousands of distinct CDR3 sequences, of which 21% are seen a single time; approximately 15% belongs to the top ten. A few counts support this clonotype. This TCR derives from a man aged 18-30 years who received the YFV17D yellow fever vaccine. Sequences were derived from PBMCs, sampled less than 25 days after the first yellow fever vaccination. The chain has TRBV20-1 and TRBJ2-5; 8 bases line up with TRBD2. The CDR3 protein is CSARGSGAPTQYF. CDR3 nucleotide sequence: TGCAGTGCTAGAGGTAGCGGGGCCCCGACCCAGTACTTC.